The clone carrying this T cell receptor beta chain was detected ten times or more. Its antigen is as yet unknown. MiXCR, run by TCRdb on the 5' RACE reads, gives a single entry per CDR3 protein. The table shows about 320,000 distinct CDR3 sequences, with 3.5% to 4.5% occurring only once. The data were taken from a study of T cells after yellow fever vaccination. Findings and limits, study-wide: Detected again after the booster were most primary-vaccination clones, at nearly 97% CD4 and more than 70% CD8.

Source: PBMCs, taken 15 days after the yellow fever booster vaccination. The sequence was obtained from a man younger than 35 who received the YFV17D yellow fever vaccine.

CDR3 in amino acids: CASSQGFGNQPQHF. As DNA, the CDR3 is TGCGCCAGCAGCCAGGGTTTTGGCAATCAGCCCCAGCATTTT. The chain recombines TRBV4-1 with TRBJ1-5, with D unresolved. Trimming stripped 3 bases from V and 2 bases from J, with 8 bases between. The CDR3 has 14 residues. CDR1 is MGHRA, CDR2 YSYEKL, per germline.